What follows describes a single T cell receptor (beta chain). The data stem from a study of blood T cell repertoires in COVID-19. About the research overall: Acute and convalescent COVID-19 samples came from the United States, Italy and Spain. In each case, the material was cDNA or gDNA derived from T cells, B-cell-depleted T cells, or PBMCs.

Sequencing was performed with immunoSEQ multiplex PCR; in TCRdb, only in-frame clones are kept and a portion is missing. The table shows some 250,000 clones, with around three quarters occurring only once. Trimming removed 0 bases from V and 3 bases from J, with 9 bases in between. CDR3 length equals 14 residues. Germline-derived CDR1 and CDR2 are SGHRS and YFSETQ. The chain couples TRBV5-1 to TRBJ1-2, with D hard to call. This clonotype was sampled from an elderly woman with acute or convalescent COVID-19. Material: peripheral blood. This CDR3 reads CASSLGAGDYGYTF. As DNA, the CDR3 is TGCGCCAGCAGCTTGGGGGCAGGCGACTATGGCTACACCTTC.